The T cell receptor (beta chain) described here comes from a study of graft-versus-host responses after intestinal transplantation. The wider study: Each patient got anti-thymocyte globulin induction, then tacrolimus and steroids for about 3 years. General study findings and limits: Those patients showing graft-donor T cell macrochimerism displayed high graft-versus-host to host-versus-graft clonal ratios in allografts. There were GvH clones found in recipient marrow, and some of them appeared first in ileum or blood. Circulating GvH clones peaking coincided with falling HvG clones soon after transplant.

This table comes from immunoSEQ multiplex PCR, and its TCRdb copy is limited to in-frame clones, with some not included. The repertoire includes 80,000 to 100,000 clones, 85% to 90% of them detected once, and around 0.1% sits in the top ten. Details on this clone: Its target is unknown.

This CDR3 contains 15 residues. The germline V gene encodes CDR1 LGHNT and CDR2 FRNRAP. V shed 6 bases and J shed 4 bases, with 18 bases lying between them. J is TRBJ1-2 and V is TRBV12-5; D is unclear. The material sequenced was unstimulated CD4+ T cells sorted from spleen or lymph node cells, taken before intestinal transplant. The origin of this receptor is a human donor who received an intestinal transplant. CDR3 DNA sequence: TGTGCTAGTGGCCCGGTACCGGTACAGAGCTATGGCTACACCTTC. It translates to CASGPVPVQSYGYTF.